This TCR beta chain appears in the sequencing data of a study of blood T cell repertoires in COVID-19. Background on the study: Sites in the United States, Italy and Spain provided acute and convalescent COVID-19 samples.

Participant-reported clinical history was the basis for cohort assignment. Original data processing: From reference gene primer amplification, estimates of nucleated cell counts were derived. Produced via immunoSEQ multiplex PCR; TCRdb's table is partial and in-frame only. For V, J and clone size, that table is used; D and trimming come from the DNA. The sample yields under 200,000 clones, around 91% seen once. V lost 1 base, J lost 2 bases, and 20 bases lay in between. The CDR3 has 18 amino acids. Per germline, CDR1 SGHTA and CDR2 FQGTGA. The TCR was taken from a woman aged 18 to 35 who had recovered from COVID-19. The sequencing sample was made of PBMCs or T cells enriched from blood (not recorded which). This chain links TRBV7-3 with TRBJ2-5, with a possible D match to TRBD2 (5 bases). The CDR3 DNA is TGTGCCAGCAGCTTAATAGGTGGGATTGGACTCTTACAAGAGACCCAGTACTTC. It encodes CASSLIGGIGLLQETQYF.